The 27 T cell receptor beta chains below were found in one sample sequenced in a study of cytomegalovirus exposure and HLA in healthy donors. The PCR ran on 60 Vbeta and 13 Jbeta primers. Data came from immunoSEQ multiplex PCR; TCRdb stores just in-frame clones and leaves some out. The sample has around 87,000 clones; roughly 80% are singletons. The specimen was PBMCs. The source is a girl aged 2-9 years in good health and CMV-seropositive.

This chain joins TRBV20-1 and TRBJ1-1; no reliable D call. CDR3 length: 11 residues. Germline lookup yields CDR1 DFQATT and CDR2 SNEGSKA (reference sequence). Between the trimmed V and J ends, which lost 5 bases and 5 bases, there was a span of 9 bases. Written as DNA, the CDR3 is TGCAGTGCTCCATCGCGGACTGAAGCTTTCTTT. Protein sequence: CSAPSRTEAFF.

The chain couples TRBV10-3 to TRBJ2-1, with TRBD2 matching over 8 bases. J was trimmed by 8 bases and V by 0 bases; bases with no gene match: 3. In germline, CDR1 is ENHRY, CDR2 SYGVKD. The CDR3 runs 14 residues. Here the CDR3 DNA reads TGTGCCATCAGTGAGTCGGCGGGGGGCCATGAGCAGTTCTTC. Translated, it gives CAISESAGGHEQFF.

Here the CDR3 reads CASSQDEGGGYTEAFF. The CDR3 DNA sequence: TGCGCCAGCAGCCAAGATGAGGGAGGAGGGTACACTGAAGCTTTCTTT. The chain combines TRBV4-3 with TRBJ1-1; D not resolved. The CDR3 totals 16 residues. Germline V gene lookup returns CDR1 LGHNA and CDR2 YSLEER. V lost 0 bases and J lost 3, with 14 bases in between.

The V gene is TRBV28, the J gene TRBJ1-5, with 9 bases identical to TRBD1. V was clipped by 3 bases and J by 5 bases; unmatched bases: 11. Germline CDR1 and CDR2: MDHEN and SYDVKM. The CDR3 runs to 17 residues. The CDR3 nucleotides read TGTGCCAGCAGTTTCTGGCCCCGGGACAGGGTTGATCAGCCCCAGCATTTT. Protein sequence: CASSFWPRDRVDQPQHF. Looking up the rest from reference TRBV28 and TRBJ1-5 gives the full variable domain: DVKVTQSSRYLVKRTGEKVFLECVQDMDHENMFWYRQDPGLGLRLIYFSYDVKMKEKGDIPEGYSVSREKKERFSLILESASTNQTSMYLCASSFWPRDRVDQPQHFGDGTRLSIL.

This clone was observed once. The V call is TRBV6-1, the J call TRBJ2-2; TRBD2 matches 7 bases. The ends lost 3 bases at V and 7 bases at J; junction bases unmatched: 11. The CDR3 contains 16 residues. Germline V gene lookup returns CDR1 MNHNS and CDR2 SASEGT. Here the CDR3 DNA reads TGTGCCAGCAGTGACACACCACGAACGGGGGGCGGGGAGCTGTTTTTT. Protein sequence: CASSDTPRTGGGELFF.

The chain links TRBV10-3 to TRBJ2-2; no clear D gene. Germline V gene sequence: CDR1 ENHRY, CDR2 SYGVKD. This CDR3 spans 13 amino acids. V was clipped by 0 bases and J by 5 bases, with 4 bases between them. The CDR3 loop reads CAISESLTGELFF. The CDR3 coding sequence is TGTGCCATCAGTGAGTCCTTAACCGGGGAGCTGTTTTTT.

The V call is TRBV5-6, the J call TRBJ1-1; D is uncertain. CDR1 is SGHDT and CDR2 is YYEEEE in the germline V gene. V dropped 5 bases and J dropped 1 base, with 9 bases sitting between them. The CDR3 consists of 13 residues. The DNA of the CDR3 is TGTGCCAGCAGGACTGCCGGGAACACTGAAGCTTTCTTT. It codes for CASRTAGNTEAFF.

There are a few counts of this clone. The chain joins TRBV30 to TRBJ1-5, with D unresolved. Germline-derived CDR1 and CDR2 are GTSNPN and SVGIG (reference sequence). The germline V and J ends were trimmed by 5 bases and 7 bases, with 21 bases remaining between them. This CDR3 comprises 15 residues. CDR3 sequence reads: CAWGSRQSLSQPQHF. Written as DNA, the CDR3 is TGTGCCTGGGGGTCGAGGCAGAGTCTTTCGCAGCCCCAGCATTTT.

Here the CDR3 DNA reads TGCAGCGTTCGTACCCTCTTCACTTACGAGCAGTACTTC. As protein: CSVRTLFTYEQYF. The rearrangement uses TRBV29-1 and TRBJ2-7; D is unclear. CDR1 and CDR2 (germline): SQVTM, ANQGSEA. Trimming took 5 bases from V and 4 from J, leaving 15 bases between them. CDR3 length: 13 residues.

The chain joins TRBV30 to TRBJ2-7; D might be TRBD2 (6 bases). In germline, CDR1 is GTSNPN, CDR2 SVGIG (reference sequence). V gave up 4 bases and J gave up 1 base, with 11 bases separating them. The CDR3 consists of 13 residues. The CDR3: CAWTLGRSYEQYF. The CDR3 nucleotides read TGTGCCTGGACCCTTGGGAGGTCCTACGAGCAGTACTTC.

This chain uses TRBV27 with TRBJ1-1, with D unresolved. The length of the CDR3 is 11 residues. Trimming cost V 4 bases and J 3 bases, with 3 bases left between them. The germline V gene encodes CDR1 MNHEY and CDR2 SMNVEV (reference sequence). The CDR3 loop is CASSSYTEAFF. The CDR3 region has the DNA TGTGCCAGCAGTTCGTACACTGAAGCTTTCTTT.

CDR3 sequence: CASSPSGTGGTEAFF. CDR3 DNA: TGTGCCAGTAGTCCGTCGGGGACAGGGGGGACTGAAGCTTTCTTT. The chain joins TRBV19 to TRBJ1-1; 11 positions match TRBD1. This CDR3 is built from 15 residues. V shed 5 bases, J shed 5 bases, and the junction held 7 bases outside the gene matches. Germline lookup yields CDR1 LNHDA and CDR2 SQIVND (reference sequence).

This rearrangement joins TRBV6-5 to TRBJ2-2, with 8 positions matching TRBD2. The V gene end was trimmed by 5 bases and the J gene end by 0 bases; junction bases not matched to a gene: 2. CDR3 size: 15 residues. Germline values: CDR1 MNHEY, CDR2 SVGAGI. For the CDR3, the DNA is TGTGCCAGCAGTCGTAGCGGGACGAACACCGGGGAGCTGTTTTTT. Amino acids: CASSRSGTNTGELFF.

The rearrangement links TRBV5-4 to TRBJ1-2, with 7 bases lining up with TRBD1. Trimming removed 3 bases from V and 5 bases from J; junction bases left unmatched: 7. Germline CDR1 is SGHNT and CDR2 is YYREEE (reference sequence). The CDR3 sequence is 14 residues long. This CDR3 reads CASSSTGSTYGYTF. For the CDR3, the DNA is TGTGCCAGCAGCTCGACAGGGAGTACTTATGGCTACACCTTC.

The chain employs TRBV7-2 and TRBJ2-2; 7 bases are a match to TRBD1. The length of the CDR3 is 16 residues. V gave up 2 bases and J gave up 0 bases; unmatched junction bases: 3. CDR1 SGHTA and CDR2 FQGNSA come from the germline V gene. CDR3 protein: CASSLPTGANTGELFF. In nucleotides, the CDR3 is TGTGCCAGCAGCTTACCCACAGGGGCGAACACCGGGGAGCTGTTTTTT.

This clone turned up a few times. CDR3 in DNA: TGCGCCAGCAGCTTGGACAGCCGTAACTATGGCTACACCTTC. Protein sequence: CASSLDSRNYGYTF. The chain has TRBV5-1 and TRBJ1-2, with D hard to call. Trimming took off 0 bases at V and 1 base at J, with 7 bases between the two ends. Germline CDR1 and CDR2: SGHRS and YFSETQ. CDR3 length: 14 residues.

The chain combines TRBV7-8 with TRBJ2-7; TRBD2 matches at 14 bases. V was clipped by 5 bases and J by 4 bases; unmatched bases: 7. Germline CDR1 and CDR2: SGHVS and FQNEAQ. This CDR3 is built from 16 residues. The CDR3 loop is CASSPGLAGDAYEQYF. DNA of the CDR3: TGTGCCAGCAGCCCGGGACTAGCGGGAGACGCGTACGAGCAGTACTTC. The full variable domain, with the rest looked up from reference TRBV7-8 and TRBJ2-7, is GAGVSQSPRYKVAKRGQDVALRCDPISGHVSLFWYQQALGQGPEFLTYFQNEAQLDKSGLPSDRFFAERPEGSVSTLKIQRTQQEDSAVYLCASSPGLAGDAYEQYFGPGTRLTVT.

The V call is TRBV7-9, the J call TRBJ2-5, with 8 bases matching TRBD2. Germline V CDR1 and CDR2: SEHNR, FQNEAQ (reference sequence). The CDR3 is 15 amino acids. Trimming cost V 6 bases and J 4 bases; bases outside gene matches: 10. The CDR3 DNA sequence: TGTGCCAGCAGTTTCGAAGCGGGAGTGGCAGAGACCCAGTACTTC. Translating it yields CASSFEAGVAETQYF.

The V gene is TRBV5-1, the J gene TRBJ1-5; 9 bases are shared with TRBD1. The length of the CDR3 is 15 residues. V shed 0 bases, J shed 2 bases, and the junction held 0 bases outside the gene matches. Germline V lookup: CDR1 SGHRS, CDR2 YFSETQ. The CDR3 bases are TGCGCCAGCAGCTTGGGGACAGGGGGCAATCAGCCCCAGCATTTT. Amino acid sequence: CASSLGTGGNQPQHF. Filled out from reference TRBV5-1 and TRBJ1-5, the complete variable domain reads KAGVTQTPRYLIKTRGQQVTLSCSPISGHRSVSWYQQTPGQGLQFLFEYFSETQRNKGNFPGRFSGRQFSNSRSEMNVSTLELGDSALYLCASSLGTGGNQPQHFGDGTRLSIL.

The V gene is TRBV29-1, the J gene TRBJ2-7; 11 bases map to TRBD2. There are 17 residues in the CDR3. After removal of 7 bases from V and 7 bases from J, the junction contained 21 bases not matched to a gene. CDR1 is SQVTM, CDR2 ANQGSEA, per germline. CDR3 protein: CSAGGAIAGGPSREQYF. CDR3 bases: TGCAGCGCCGGGGGGGCAATAGCGGGAGGGCCCTCGCGGGAGCAGTACTTC.

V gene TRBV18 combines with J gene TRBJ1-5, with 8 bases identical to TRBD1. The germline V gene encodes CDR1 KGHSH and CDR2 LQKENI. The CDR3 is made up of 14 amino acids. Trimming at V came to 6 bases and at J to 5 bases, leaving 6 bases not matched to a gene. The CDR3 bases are TGTGCCAGCTCGCCAGGGGGCCGTGATCAGCCCCAGCATTTT. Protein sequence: CASSPGGRDQPQHF.

CDR3 in amino acids: CATSRDQLGLAHEQFF. CDR3 in DNA: TGTGCCACCAGCAGAGATCAACTGGGACTAGCCCATGAGCAGTTCTTC. This chain uses TRBV15 with TRBJ2-1, with 9 bases identical to TRBD2. J lost 8 bases, V lost 0 bases, and 8 bases had no gene match. This CDR3 contains 16 residues. Germline V gene data show CDR1 as LNHNV and CDR2 as YYDKDF (reference sequence).

CDR3 sequence: CASSRIQGNYGYTF. The CDR3 bases are TGTGCCAGCAGCCGTATTCAGGGAAACTATGGCTACACCTTC. The rearrangement links TRBV27 to TRBJ1-2; a possible D gene is TRBD1 (5 bases). V lost 6 bases, J lost 2 bases, and 13 bases lay in between. The CDR3 is 14 amino acids. The germline CDR1 and CDR2 sequences are MNHEY and SMNVEV (reference sequence).

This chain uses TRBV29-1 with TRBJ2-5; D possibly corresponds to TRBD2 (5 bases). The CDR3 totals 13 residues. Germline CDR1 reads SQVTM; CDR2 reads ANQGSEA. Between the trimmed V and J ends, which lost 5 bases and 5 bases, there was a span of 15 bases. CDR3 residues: CSVRLNIWETQYF. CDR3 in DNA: TGCAGCGTTCGACTAAACATTTGGGAGACCCAGTACTTC.

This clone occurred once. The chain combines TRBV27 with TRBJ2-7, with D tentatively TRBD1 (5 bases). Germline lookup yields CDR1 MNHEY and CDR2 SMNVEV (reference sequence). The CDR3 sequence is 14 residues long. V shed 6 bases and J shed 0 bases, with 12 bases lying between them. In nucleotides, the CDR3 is TGTGCCAGCAGATCGGACATCGTCTCCTACGAGCAGTACTTC. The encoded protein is CASRSDIVSYEQYF.

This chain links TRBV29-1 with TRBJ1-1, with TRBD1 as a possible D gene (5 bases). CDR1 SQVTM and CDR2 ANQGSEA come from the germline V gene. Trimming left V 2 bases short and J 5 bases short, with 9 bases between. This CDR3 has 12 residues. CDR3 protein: CSVETTGTEAFF. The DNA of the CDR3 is TGCAGCGTTGAAACCACAGGAACTGAAGCTTTCTTT.

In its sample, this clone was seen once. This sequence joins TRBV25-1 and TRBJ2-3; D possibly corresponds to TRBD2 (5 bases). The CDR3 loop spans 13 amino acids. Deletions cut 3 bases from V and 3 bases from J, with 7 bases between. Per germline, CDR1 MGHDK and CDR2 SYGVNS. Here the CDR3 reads CASSDRRTDTQYF. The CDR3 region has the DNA TGTGCCAGCAGTGACCGGAGGACAGATACGCAGTATTTT.